This T cell receptor beta chain was documented in a study of Ad26.COV2.S vaccination and SARS-CoV-2 variants. Trimming took 5 bases from V and 7 from J; bases not matched to a gene: 8. The CDR3 is 14 amino acids. The germline V gene has CDR1 SGHVS and CDR2 FQNEAQ. Broader study findings: Measurements of TCR breadth and depth may have given underestimates of the total T cell responses.

A note on this clone: As yet, its antigen is unknown.

Produced via immunoSEQ multiplex PCR; TCRdb's table is partial and in-frame only. The sample shows some 420,000 clones, roughly 88% of them seen only once. As to treatment: some 19 received Ad26.COV2.S at low or high dose, single or two shots; several received placebo; per-sample allocation not given. Following the first vaccine or placebo injection, samples were taken on day 63. Donation was by an adult aged 18-55 years who was in Boston. This sequence joins TRBV7-8 and TRBJ2-1; 7 bases are shared with TRBD1. This clonotype originated in a person between 18 and 60 years old who received the Ad26.COV2.S COVID-19 vaccine or a placebo. The sample in question was peripheral blood, obtained in a trial of Ad26.COV2.S vaccine versus placebo. The chain's CDR3 is CASSNDRAGNEQFF. CDR3 nucleotides: TGTGCCAGCAGCAACGACAGGGCTGGGAATGAGCAGTTCTTC.